The rows below give T cell receptor beta chains drawn from one sample of a study of blood T cells in healthy people across ages. Each CDR3 protein is one row after TCRdb ran MiXCR on the 5' RACE reads. Of 1.5 million or so distinct CDR3 sequences detected, roughly 40% appear once; the ten largest clones hold 6.5% to 10%. The sample taken for sequencing was blood. These receptor sequences come from a woman aged 18-29 years in good health. CDR3s include the opening cysteine and the closing phenylalanine or tryptophan. A D gene is named only where the DNA matches it firmly. Size is omitted from some rows. Given values are once, few, many or a class for expanded clones.

clone_size,v_call,cdr3_length,j_call,d_call,cdr3_aa
NA,TRBV12-3/TRBV12-4,14,TRBJ2-3,NA,CASSLDSPTDTQYF
NA,TRBV5-1,15,TRBJ2-1,NA,CASRLSGSSYNEQFF
few,TRBV7-9,17,TRBJ1-5,TRBD1,CASSLGGTAYSNQPQHF
NA,TRBV12-3/TRBV12-4,17,TRBJ2-7,TRBD2,CASSPIPTSGRAYEQYF
NA,TRBV4-1,14,TRBJ2-5,NA,CASSQAPGEDEQYF
NA,TRBV20-1,14,TRBJ1-2,NA,CSARDVGISGGYTF
NA,TRBV7-6,15,TRBJ2-1,TRBD1,CASSPRDRAYNGQFF
NA,TRBV28,18,TRBJ2-6,TRBD1,CASSFRQGLRSGANVLTF
NA,TRBV4-2,11,TRBJ1-1,NA,CATGTNTEAFF
NA,TRBV9,15,TRBJ1-2,TRBD1,CASSGRTGFFYGYTF
few,TRBV28,17,TRBJ1-2,NA,CASSTWTLKETDYGYTF
NA,TRBV4-1,15,TRBJ2-7,TRBD2,CASSQDVAGVGEQYF
once,TRBV12-3/TRBV12-4,16,TRBJ2-1,TRBD2,CASSPLASGAGDEQFF
NA,TRBV20-1,15,TRBJ2-3,NA,CSAPSLAQGTDTQYF
NA,TRBV20-1,12,TRBJ2-1,NA,CSACPTNNEQFF
NA,TRBV5-1,14,TRBJ1-5,NA,CAGSLSGNNQPQHF
NA,TRBV20-1,13,TRBJ2-7,TRBD1,CSTPGQGPYEQYF
few,TRBV20-1,10,TRBJ2-3,NA,CSAGEYTQYF
NA,TRBV30,13,TRBJ2-4,NA,CAWSVGAKNIQYF
NA,TRBV10-3,13,TRBJ2-1,TRBD2,CAISETGGNEQFF
few,TRBV20-1,14,TRBJ2-1,NA,CSARDMIRWNEQFF
few,TRBV7-3,17,TRBJ2-1,TRBD2,CASSLTLGLAGNNEQFF
NA,TRBV20-1,16,TRBJ2-3,TRBD2,CSARNPGGGVADTQYF
NA,TRBV30,14,TRBJ2-1,TRBD2,CAWESLAGFNEQFF
NA,TRBV30,12,TRBJ2-5,NA,CAWGLLQETQYF
few,TRBV18,14,TRBJ1-1,NA,CASSPPPGGTEAFF
few,TRBV6-6,12,TRBJ1-2,TRBD1,CASGQGKSGYTF
NA,TRBV9,16,TRBJ2-3,TRBD2,CASSVVGGGGTDTQYF
few,TRBV28,14,TRBJ2-3,NA,CASSLLAATDTQYF
NA,TRBV6-2/TRBV6-3,13,TRBJ2-5,NA,CASSYRPLETQYF
NA,TRBV19,17,TRBJ2-1,TRBD2,CASSILLAGAVGNEQFF
NA,TRBV6-1,15,NA,TRBD2,CASSESTSGKGEQYF
NA,TRBV28,12,TRBJ1-1,NA,CASSLRRGEAFF
few,TRBV12-1,20,TRBJ2-1,NA,CASSSSLPPRWDRVYNEQFF
few,TRBV6-4,13,TRBJ2-1,NA,CASSDSSHNEQFF
NA,TRBV20-1,13,TRBJ1-1,NA,CSAIGTGNTEAFF
few,TRBV3-1,14,TRBJ2-7,NA,CASSLAEGSYEQYF
few,TRBV12-3/TRBV12-4,16,TRBJ1-6,TRBD1,CASSHSSGQGNSPLHF
NA,TRBV9,15,TRBJ1-2,TRBD1,CASSVGGQGAYGYTF
NA,TRBV28,13,TRBJ2-2,NA,CASSPPWIGELFF
many,TRBV6-1,14,TRBJ2-5,TRBD1,CASSSDRGRETQYF
NA,TRBV5-5,14,TRBJ2-3,NA,CASSSQPGTDTQYF
NA,TRBV28,14,TRBJ2-3,TRBD2,CASRTSGVVDTQYF
NA,TRBV27,14,TRBJ2-1,NA,CASSLSQAYNEQFF
NA,TRBV20-1,16,TRBJ2-1,TRBD2,CSASALTSGQYNEQFF
many,TRBV4-1,13,TRBJ2-3,NA,CASSQVGSDTQYF
NA,TRBV20-1,17,TRBJ2-3,NA,CSARGAGWRGTTDTQYF
NA,TRBV6-1,14,TRBJ2-7,TRBD1,CASRRQGKSGEQYF
NA,TRBV7-9,13,TRBJ1-4,NA,CASSLGEGEKLFF
NA,TRBV12-3/TRBV12-4,15,TRBJ1-1,TRBD1,CASSRGQGASTEAFF
few,TRBV25-1,15,NA,NA,CASSEWAVPWETQYF
NA,TRBV10-3,15,TRBJ2-7,TRBD2,CAISEGEGGPYEQYF
NA,TRBV12-3/TRBV12-4,16,TRBJ2-5,TRBD1,CASSLLTGGSQETQYF
many,TRBV4-1,14,TRBJ2-1,TRBD2,CASSQPGTKNEQFF
NA,TRBV15,13,TRBJ1-1,NA,CATGSLMNTEAFF